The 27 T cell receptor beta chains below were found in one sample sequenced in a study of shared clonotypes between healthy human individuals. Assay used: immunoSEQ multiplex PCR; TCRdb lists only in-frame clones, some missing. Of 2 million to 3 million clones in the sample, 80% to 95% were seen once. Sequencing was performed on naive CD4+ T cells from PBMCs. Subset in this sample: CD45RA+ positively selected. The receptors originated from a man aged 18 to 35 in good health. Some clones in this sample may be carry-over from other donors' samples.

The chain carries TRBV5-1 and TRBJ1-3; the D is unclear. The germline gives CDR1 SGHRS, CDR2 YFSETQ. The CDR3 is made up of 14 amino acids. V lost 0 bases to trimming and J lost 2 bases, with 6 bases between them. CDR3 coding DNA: TGCGCCAGCAGCTTGGGCCCGACTGGAAACACCATATATTTT. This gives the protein CASSLGPTGNTIYF.

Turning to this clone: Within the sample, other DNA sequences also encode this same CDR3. CDR3 nucleotides: TGTGCCAGCAGCTTAGTCGGGGCGACCTACGAGCAGTACTTC. It encodes CASSLVGATYEQYF. V usage is TRBV7-9 and J usage is TRBJ2-7, with D perhaps being TRBD1 or TRBD2 (5 bases each). Per the germline V gene, CDR1 is SEHNR and CDR2 is FQNEAQ (reference sequence). The CDR3 is 14 residues long. V was pared by 1 base and J by 2 bases, with 9 bases between.

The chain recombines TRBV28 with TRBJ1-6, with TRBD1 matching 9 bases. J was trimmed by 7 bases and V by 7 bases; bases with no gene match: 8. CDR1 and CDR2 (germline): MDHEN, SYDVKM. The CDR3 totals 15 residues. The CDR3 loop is CASTFTGGENSPLHF. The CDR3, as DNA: TGTGCCAGCACCTTCACAGGGGGCGAGAATTCACCCCTCCACTTT.

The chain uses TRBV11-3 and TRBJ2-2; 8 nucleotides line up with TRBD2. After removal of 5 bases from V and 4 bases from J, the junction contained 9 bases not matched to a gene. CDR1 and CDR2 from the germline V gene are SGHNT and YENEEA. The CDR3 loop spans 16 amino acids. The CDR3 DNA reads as TGTGCCAGCAGCCCCGCGCCCGGGAGGGGCACCGGGGAGCTGTTTTTT. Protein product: CASSPAPGRGTGELFF. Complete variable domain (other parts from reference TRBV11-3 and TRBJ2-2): EAGVVQSPRYKIIEKKQPVAFWCNPISGHNTLYWYLQNLGQGPELLIRYENEEAVDDSQLPKDRFSAERLKGVDSTLKIQPAELGDSAVYLCASSPAPGRGTGELFFGEGSRLTVL.

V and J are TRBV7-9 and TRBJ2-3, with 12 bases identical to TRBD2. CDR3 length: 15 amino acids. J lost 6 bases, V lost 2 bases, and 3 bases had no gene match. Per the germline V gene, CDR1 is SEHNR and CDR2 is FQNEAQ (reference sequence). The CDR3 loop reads CASSLMGTSGDTQYF. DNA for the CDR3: TGTGCCAGCAGCTTAATGGGGACTAGCGGGGATACGCAGTATTTT.

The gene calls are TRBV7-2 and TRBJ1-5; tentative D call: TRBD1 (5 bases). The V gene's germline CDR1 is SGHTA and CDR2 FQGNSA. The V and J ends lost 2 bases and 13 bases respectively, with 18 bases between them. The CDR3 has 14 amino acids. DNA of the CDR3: TGTGCCAGCAGCTTACAGGGACTCGGATACGGTCAGCATTTT. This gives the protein CASSLQGLGYGQHF.

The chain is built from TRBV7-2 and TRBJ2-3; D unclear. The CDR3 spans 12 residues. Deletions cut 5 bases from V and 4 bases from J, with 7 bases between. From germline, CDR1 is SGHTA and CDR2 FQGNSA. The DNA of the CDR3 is TGTGCCAGCAGCCTCTTCCCAGATACGCAGTATTTT. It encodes CASSLFPDTQYF.

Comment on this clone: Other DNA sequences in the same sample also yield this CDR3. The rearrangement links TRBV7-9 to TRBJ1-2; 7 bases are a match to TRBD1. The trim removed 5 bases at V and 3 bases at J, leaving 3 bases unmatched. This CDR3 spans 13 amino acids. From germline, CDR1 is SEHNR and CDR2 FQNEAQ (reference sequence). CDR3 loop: CASSLGQDYGYTF. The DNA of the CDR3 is TGTGCCAGCAGCCTTGGACAGGACTATGGCTACACCTTC.

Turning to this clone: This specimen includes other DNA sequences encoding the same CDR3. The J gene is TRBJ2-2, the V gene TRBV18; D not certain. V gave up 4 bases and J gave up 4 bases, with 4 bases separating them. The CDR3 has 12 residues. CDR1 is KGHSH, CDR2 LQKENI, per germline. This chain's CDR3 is CASSLSTGELFF. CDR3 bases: TGTGCCAGCTCACTCTCCACCGGGGAGCTGTTTTTT.

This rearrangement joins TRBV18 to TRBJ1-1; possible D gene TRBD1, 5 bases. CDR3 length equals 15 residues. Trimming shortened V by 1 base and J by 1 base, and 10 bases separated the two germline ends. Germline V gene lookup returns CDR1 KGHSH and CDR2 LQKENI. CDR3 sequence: CASSPRGRTNTEAFF. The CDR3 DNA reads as TGTGCCAGCTCACCACGGGGCAGGACGAACACTGAAGCTTTCTTT.

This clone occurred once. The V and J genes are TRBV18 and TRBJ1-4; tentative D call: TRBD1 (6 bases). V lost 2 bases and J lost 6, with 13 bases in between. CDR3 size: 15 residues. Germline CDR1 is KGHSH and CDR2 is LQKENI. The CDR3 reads CASSPFYREDEKLFF. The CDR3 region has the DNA TGTGCCAGCTCACCATTTTACAGGGAGGATGAAAAACTGTTTTTT. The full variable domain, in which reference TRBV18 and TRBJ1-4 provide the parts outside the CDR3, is NAGVMQNPRHLVRRRGQEARLRCSPMKGHSHVYWYRQLPEEGLKFMVYLQKENIIDESGMPKERFSAEFPKEGPSILRIQQVVRGDSAAYFCASSPFYREDEKLFFGSGTQLSVL.

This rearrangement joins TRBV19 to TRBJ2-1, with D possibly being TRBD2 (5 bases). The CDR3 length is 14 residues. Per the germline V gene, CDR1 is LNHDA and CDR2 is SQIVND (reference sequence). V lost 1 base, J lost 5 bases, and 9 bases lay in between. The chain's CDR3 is CASSIGRAHNEQFF. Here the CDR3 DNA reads TGTGCCAGTAGTATAGGGCGGGCCCACAATGAGCAGTTCTTC.

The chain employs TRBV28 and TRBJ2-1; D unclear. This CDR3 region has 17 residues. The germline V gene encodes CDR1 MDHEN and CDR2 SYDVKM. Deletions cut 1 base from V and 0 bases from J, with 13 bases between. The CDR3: CASSLLGGPNSYNEQFF. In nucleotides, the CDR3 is TGTGCCAGCAGTTTATTAGGTGGGCCAAACTCCTACAATGAGCAGTTCTTC. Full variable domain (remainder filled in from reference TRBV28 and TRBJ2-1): DVKVTQSSRYLVKRTGEKVFLECVQDMDHENMFWYRQDPGLGLRLIYFSYDVKMKEKGDIPEGYSVSREKKERFSLILESASTNQTSMYLCASSLLGGPNSYNEQFFGPGTRLTVL.

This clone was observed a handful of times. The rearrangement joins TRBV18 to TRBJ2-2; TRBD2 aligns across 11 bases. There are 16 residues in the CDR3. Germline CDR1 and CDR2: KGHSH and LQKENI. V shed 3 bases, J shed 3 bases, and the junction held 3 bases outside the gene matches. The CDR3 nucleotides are TGTGCCAGCTCACCGGGACTAGCGGTATACACCGGGGAGCTGTTTTTT. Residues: CASSPGLAVYTGELFF.

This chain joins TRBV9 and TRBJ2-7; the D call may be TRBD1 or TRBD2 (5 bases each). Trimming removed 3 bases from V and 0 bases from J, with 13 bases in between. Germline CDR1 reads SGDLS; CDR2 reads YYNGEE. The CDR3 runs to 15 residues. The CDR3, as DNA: TGTGCCAGCAGCGCCGGGGACGGTAGCTCCTACGAGCAGTACTTC. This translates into CASSAGDGSSYEQYF.

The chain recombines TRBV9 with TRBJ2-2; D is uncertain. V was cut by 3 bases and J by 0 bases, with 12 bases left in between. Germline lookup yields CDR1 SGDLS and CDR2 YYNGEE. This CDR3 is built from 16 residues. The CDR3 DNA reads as TGTGCCAGCAGCGGATCGGCCGGATCGAACACCGGGGAGCTGTTTTTT. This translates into CASSGSAGSNTGELFF.

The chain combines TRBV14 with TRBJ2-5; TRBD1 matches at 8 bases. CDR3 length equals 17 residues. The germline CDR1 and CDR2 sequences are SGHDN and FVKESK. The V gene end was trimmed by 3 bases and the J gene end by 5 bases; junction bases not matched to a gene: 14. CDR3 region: CASSHLRGQGRWETQYF. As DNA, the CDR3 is TGTGCCAGCAGCCACCTAAGAGGACAGGGTCGATGGGAGACCCAGTACTTC.

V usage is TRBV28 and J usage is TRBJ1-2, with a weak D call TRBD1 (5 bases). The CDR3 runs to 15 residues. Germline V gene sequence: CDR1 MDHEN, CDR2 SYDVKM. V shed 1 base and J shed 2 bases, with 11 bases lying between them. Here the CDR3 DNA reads TGTGCCAGCAGTTTATCGTCAGGGTTAAACTATGGCTACACCTTC. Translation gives CASSLSSGLNYGYTF.

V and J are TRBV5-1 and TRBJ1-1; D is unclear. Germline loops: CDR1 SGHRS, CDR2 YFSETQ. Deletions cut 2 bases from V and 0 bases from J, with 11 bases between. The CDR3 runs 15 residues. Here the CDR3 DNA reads TGCGCCAGCAGCTTTGGAGGGTCCCTGAACACTGAAGCTTTCTTT. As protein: CASSFGGSLNTEAFF. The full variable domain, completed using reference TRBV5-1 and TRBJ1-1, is KAGVTQTPRYLIKTRGQQVTLSCSPISGHRSVSWYQQTPGQGLQFLFEYFSETQRNKGNFPGRFSGRQFSNSRSEMNVSTLELGDSALYLCASSFGGSLNTEAFFGQGTRLTVV.

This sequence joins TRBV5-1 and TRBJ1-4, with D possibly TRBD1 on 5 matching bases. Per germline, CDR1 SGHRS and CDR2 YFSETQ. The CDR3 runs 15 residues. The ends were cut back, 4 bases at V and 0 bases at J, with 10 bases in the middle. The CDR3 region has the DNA TGCGCCAGCAGCCCAAGGACACCAACTAATGAAAAACTGTTTTTT. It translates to CASSPRTPTNEKLFF.

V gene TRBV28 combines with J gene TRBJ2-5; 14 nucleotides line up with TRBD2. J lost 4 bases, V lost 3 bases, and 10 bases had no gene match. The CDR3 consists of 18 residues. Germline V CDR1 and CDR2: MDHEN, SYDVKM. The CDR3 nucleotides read TGTGCCAGCAGTTTCGGCGGGACTAGCGGGAGTCGGAGAGAGACCCAGTACTTC. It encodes CASSFGGTSGSRRETQYF.

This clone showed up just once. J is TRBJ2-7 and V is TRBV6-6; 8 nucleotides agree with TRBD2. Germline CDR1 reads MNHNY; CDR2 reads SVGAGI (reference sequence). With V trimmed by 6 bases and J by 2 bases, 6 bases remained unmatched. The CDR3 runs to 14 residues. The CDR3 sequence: CASSSSGRPYEQYF. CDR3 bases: TGTGCCAGCAGCTCTAGCGGGCGGCCCTACGAGCAGTACTTC.

CDR3 residues: CAWSVLDQRATNEKLFF. In DNA form, the CDR3 reads TGTGCCTGGAGTGTACTAGATCAAAGGGCAACTAATGAAAAACTGTTTTTT. This rearrangement joins TRBV30 to TRBJ1-4; the D is unclear. The V end was cut by 0 bases, the J end by 0 bases, with 14 bases between. The V gene's germline CDR1 is GTSNPN and CDR2 SVGIG (reference sequence). The CDR3 is 17 amino acids.

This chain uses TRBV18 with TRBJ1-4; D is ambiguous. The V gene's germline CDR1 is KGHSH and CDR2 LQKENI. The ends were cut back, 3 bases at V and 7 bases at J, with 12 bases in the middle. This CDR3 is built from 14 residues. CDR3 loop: CASSPTSAGEKLFF. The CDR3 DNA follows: TGTGCCAGCTCACCGACTTCAGCTGGTGAAAAACTGTTTTTT.

The CDR3, as DNA: TGTGCCAGCAGGGACAGGGTGGGGTACACAGATACGCAGTATTTT. Protein sequence: CASRDRVGYTDTQYF. This chain links TRBV27 with TRBJ2-3; 8 bases fit TRBD1. The CDR3 has 15 residues. In germline, CDR1 is MNHEY, CDR2 SMNVEV (reference sequence). J gave up 2 bases and V 6 bases, and 7 bases lay outside the gene matches.

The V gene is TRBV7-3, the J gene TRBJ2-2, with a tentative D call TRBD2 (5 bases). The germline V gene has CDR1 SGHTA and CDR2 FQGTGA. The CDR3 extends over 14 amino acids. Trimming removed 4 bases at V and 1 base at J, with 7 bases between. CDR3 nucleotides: TGTGCCAGCAGCTGGACTCGGAACACCGGGGAGCTGTTTTTT. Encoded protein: CASSWTRNTGELFF.

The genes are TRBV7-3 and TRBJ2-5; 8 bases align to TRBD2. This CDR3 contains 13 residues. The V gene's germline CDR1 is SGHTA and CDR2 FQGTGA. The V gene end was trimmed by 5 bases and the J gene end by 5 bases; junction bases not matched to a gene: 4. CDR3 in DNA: TGTGCCAGCAGCGGCACTAGCGGCGAGACCCAGTACTTC. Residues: CASSGTSGETQYF.